The 5 T cell receptor beta chains below were found in one sample sequenced in a study of Ad26.COV2.S vaccination and SARS-CoV-2 variants. This table comes from immunoSEQ multiplex PCR, and its TCRdb copy is limited to in-frame clones, with some not included. The data hold about 440,000 clones, with about 92% observed a single time. Treatment indicated: 15 to 20 received Ad26.COV2.S at low or high dose, single or two shots; about 5 received placebo; per-sample allocation not given. On day 63 after the first injection, vaccine and placebo recipients gave samples. The sequencing used peripheral blood, collected in a trial of Ad26.COV2.S vaccine versus placebo. The receptors come from a person aged 18-65 years who received the Ad26.COV2.S COVID-19 vaccine or a placebo.

The J gene is TRBJ2-3, the V gene TRBV9; D remains ambiguous. The germline CDR1 and CDR2 sequences are SGDLS and YYNGEE. The CDR3 length is 12 residues. V was trimmed by 2 bases and J by 2 bases, leaving 3 bases between them. The CDR3 spells CASSVDTDTQYF. CDR3 coding DNA: TGTGCCAGCAGCGTCGACACAGATACGCAGTATTTT.

This chain joins TRBV4-1 and TRBJ2-3, with a weak D call TRBD2 (5 bases). The germline V gene has CDR1 MGHRA and CDR2 YSYEKL. CDR3 length: 13 amino acids. Trimming took off 2 bases at V and 3 bases at J, with 6 bases between the two ends. This chain's CDR3 is CASSQRETDTQYF. CDR3 nucleotides: TGCGCCAGCAGCCAAAGGGAGACAGATACGCAGTATTTT.

This clone has just a few counts. At the DNA level, this CDR3 is encoded by other sequences in the same sample as well. The V and J genes are TRBV12-3 or TRBV12-4 and TRBJ2-5; D gene ambiguous. V was shortened by 2 bases and J by 5 bases, with 3 bases between the two germline ends. The CDR3 sequence is 11 residues long. The chain's CDR3 is CASSLQETQYF. CDR3 in DNA: TGTGCCAGCAGTTTACAGGAGACCCAGTACTTC.

The chain has TRBV9 and TRBJ2-1; 7 nucleotides line up with TRBD2. Trimming took 5 bases from V and 5 from J; bases not matched to a gene: 4. The CDR3 consists of 13 residues. Germline CDR1 SGDLS, CDR2 YYNGEE. The CDR3 region is CASRSLADNEQFF. The DNA for the CDR3 is TGTGCCAGCAGGTCTCTAGCGGACAATGAGCAGTTCTTC.

The chain couples TRBV6-6 to TRBJ2-2; the D is unclear. Trimming stripped 1 base from V and 0 bases from J, with 3 bases between. From germline, CDR1 is MNHNY and CDR2 SVGAGI (reference sequence). The CDR3 spans 14 residues. CDR3 coding DNA: TGTGCCAGCAGTTACTTCCCGAACACCGGGGAGCTGTTTTTT. Its protein product is CASSYFPNTGELFF.